The 10 T cell receptor beta chains listed next were all sequenced from one sample in a study of blood T cell repertoires in COVID-19. Profiling relied on immunoSEQ multiplex PCR, and the TCRdb table lists in-frame clones only, not all of them. This sample has approximately 72,000 clones, with nearly 90% found just once. What was sequenced was peripheral blood. The receptors stem from a man aged 50 to 60 with acute or convalescent COVID-19.

The rearrangement links TRBV4-2 to TRBJ2-3; perhaps TRBD1 as D (5 bases). Trimming took 0 bases from V and 1 from J, leaving 5 bases between them. The CDR3 is 14 amino acids. Germline CDR1 is LGHNA and CDR2 is YNFKEQ. The CDR3 coding sequence is TGTGCCAGCAGCCAAGACAGGGGCACAGATACGCAGTATTTT. The encoded protein is CASSQDRGTDTQYF.

This chain joins TRBV12-3 or TRBV12-4 and TRBJ2-7; 7 bases line up with TRBD1. Trimming removed 10 bases from V and 6 bases from J; junction bases left unmatched: 9. The CDR3 extends over 12 amino acids. The CDR3 protein is CATQTGVGEQYF. The CDR3 DNA sequence: TGTGCCACACAAACAGGGGTGGGCGAGCAGTACTTC.

This chain links TRBV6-6 with TRBJ1-1; TRBD1 might be the D (5 bases). The V end lost 6 bases, the J end lost 1 base, and 12 bases lay between the germline ends. The germline CDR1 and CDR2 sequences are MNHNY and SVGAGI (reference sequence). The CDR3 is 14 amino acids. The chain's CDR3 is CASSLTGANTEAFF. CDR3 DNA sequence: TGTGCCAGCAGCCTTACTGGGGCGAACACTGAAGCTTTCTTT.

The chain uses TRBV5-1 and TRBJ2-1; D might be TRBD1 (5 bases). The CDR3 covers 15 residues. CDR1 is SGHRS, CDR2 YFSETQ, per germline. The V end was cut by 3 bases, the J end by 4 bases, with 14 bases between. In DNA form, the CDR3 reads TGCGCCAGCAGCTCCGCTTTGGGGCCTTACAATGAGCAGTTCTTC. Residues: CASSSALGPYNEQFF.

The J gene is TRBJ2-7, the V gene TRBV6-6; a possible D gene is TRBD1 (5 bases). Trimming left V 6 bases short and J 1 base short, with 13 bases between. CDR3 length equals 14 residues. CDR1 and CDR2 (germline): MNHNY, SVGAGI (reference sequence). CDR3 nucleotide sequence: TGTGCCAGCAGGGAAACAGGTACTTCCTACGAGCAGTACTTC. Translated: CASRETGTSYEQYF.

The V call is TRBV19, the J call TRBJ1-1; TRBD1 aligns across 8 bases. V shed 3 bases, J shed 4 bases, and the junction held 7 bases outside the gene matches. Germline lookup yields CDR1 LNHDA and CDR2 SQIVND (reference sequence). The CDR3 extends over 15 amino acids. In DNA form, the CDR3 reads TGTGCCAGTAGTATGGCTCAGGGGGCGGGCACTGAAGCTTTCTTT. It translates to CASSMAQGAGTEAFF.

This clone was seen once. CDR3 amino acids: CASSLVAGQGGDTQYF. CDR3 bases: TGCGCCAGCAGCTTGGTCGCGGGACAGGGGGGAGATACGCAGTATTTT. The chain has TRBV5-1 and TRBJ2-3; 11 bases agree with TRBD1. Looked up from germline, CDR1 is SGHRS and CDR2 is YFSETQ. J gave up 5 bases and V 0 bases, and 5 bases lay outside the gene matches. This CDR3 has 16 amino acids.

This clone turned up a few times. This rearrangement joins TRBV5-1 to TRBJ2-2, with 11 bases matching TRBD1. The germline CDR1 and CDR2 sequences are SGHRS and YFSETQ. The CDR3 extends over 15 amino acids. Unmatched junction bases numbered 6, after V lost 4 bases and J lost 7 bases. This CDR3 reads CASSAGQGANGELFF. DNA of the CDR3: TGCGCCAGCAGCGCCGGACAGGGGGCCAACGGGGAGCTGTTTTTT.

This CDR3 is CSVAGLWDTGELFF. The CDR3 bases are TGCAGCGTTGCAGGGCTTTGGGACACCGGGGAGCTGTTTTTT. V gene TRBV29-1 combines with J gene TRBJ2-2; D might be TRBD1 (5 bases). The germline gives CDR1 SQVTM, CDR2 ANQGSEA. Trimming removed 4 bases at V and 3 bases at J, with 12 bases between. The CDR3 covers 14 residues.

The chain combines TRBV20-1 with TRBJ1-1, with D uncertain. Looked up from germline, CDR1 is DFQATT and CDR2 is SNEGSKA (reference sequence). This CDR3 has 11 residues. Trimming pared 3 bases from V and 4 bases from J, leaving 6 bases between. CDR3 sequence: CSASRLTEAFF. The DNA of the CDR3 is TGCAGTGCTAGCAGGCTCACTGAAGCTTTCTTT.